Presented here are 29 T cell receptor beta chains from one specimen sequenced in a study of blood T cell repertoires in COVID-19. Sequenced by immunoSEQ multiplex PCR; TCRdb stores in-frame clones only, minus some. The sample carries hundreds of thousands of clones, approximately 80% recorded once. The material sequenced was peripheral blood. Every receptor here comes from a human donor in a cohort sampled during active COVID-19.

The chain carries TRBV5-1 and TRBJ2-3; the D gene is possibly TRBD2 (5 bases). Germline V gene lookup returns CDR1 SGHRS and CDR2 YFSETQ. This CDR3 has 14 residues. V was trimmed by 4 bases and J by 6 bases, leaving 15 bases between them. CDR3 DNA sequence: TGCGCCAGCAGCCTAGCCCTCATGTCTGATACGCAGTATTTT. Residues: CASSLALMSDTQYF.

The chain recombines TRBV3-1 (or the pseudogene TRBV3-2) with TRBJ2-7; TRBD2 agrees at 8 bases. V trimming: 0 bases; J trimming: 5 bases; junction bases outside the gene matches: 12. Germline loops: CDR1 LGHDT, CDR2 YNNKEL (reference sequence). This CDR3 is built from 17 residues. CDR3 bases: TGTGCCAGCAGCCAAGATCCTGCGGGGGGAGGGAGACACGAGCAGTACTTC. Protein sequence: CASSQDPAGGGRHEQYF.

This clone was observed once. The chain has TRBV18 and TRBJ2-7, with D perhaps matching TRBD1 (5 bases). Trimming stripped 3 bases from V and 7 bases from J, with 19 bases between. The CDR3 consists of 15 residues. The V gene's germline CDR1 is KGHSH and CDR2 LQKENI. CDR3 in DNA: TGTGCCAGCTCACCTGCCGGAATGGGATCAGGGGAGCAGTACTTC. Translation: CASSPAGMGSGEQYF.

The chain links TRBV6-6 to TRBJ1-1, with D perhaps matching TRBD1 (5 bases). Germline CDR1 reads MNHNY; CDR2 reads SVGAGI (reference sequence). The CDR3 loop spans 13 amino acids. V was pared by 4 bases and J by 5 bases, with 11 bases between. The CDR3 here is CASSSRVGTEAFF. As DNA, the CDR3 is TGTGCCAGCAGTTCCAGGGTTGGGACTGAAGCTTTCTTT.

This CDR3 reads CASSAREGHYEQFF. CDR3 nucleotides: TGTGCCAGCAGCGCTCGGGAGGGCCATTATGAGCAGTTCTTC. This rearrangement joins TRBV7-8 to TRBJ2-1, with TRBD2 matching 8 bases. The CDR3 runs to 14 residues. J lost 8 bases, V lost 5 bases, and 8 bases had no gene match. The germline V gene encodes CDR1 SGHVS and CDR2 FQNEAQ.

Of note for this clone: Additional DNA sequences in this sample encode the identical CDR3. This sequence joins TRBV6-1 and TRBJ1-5; 9 positions match TRBD1. The length of the CDR3 is 14 residues. Per germline, CDR1 MNHNS and CDR2 SASEGT. The ends lost 1 base at V and 9 bases at J; junction bases unmatched: 4. The CDR3 region is CASSEGTGARPQHF. The CDR3, as DNA: TGTGCCAGCAGTGAAGGGACAGGGGCTAGGCCCCAGCATTTT.

This chain connects TRBV5-5 to TRBJ1-2; the D gene is possibly TRBD1 (6 bases). Germline CDR1 and CDR2: SGHKS and YYEKEE (reference sequence). This CDR3 comprises 13 residues. V lost 3 bases and J 5 bases, leaving 11 bases between the germline ends. The CDR3 loop is CASSSTGQYGYTF. CDR3 sequence (DNA): TGTGCCAGCAGCTCGACAGGACAGTATGGCTACACCTTC.

The V call is TRBV7-2, the J call TRBJ1-2; TRBD1 matches at 9 bases. The CDR3 runs 15 residues. The junction had 4 bases not matched to a gene; V was cut back by 5 bases and J by 0 bases. CDR1 is SGHTA and CDR2 is FQGNSA in the germline V gene. CDR3 sequence (DNA): TGTGCCAGCAGCACCTACAGGGGGCCTAACTATGGCTACACCTTC. This sequence encodes CASSTYRGPNYGYTF. Based on the CDR3 plus reference TRBV7-2 and TRBJ1-2, the full variable domain is GAGVSQSPSNKVTEKGKDVELRCDPISGHTALYWYRQSLGQGLEFLIYFQGNSAPDKSGLPSDRFSAERTGGSVSTLTIQRTQQEDSAVYLCASSTYRGPNYGYTFGSGTRLTVV.

The chain employs TRBV7-2 and TRBJ1-5; D gene unclear. Germline CDR1 SGHTA, CDR2 FQGNSA. The CDR3 has 13 residues. Trimming pared 2 bases from V and 4 bases from J, leaving 6 bases between. The CDR3 DNA sequence: TGTGCCAGCAGCTTATTTCCAAATCAGCCCCAGCATTTT. Its protein is CASSLFPNQPQHF.

This clone was recorded once. V gene TRBV5-6 combines with J gene TRBJ2-3; maybe TRBD2 (5 bases). Deletions cut 4 bases from V and 4 bases from J, with 10 bases between. The CDR3 runs 13 residues. Germline V gene sequence: CDR1 SGHDT, CDR2 YYEEEE. The CDR3 loop is CASSHRGSDTQYF. CDR3 nucleotide sequence: TGTGCCAGCAGCCATCGAGGGTCAGATACGCAGTATTTT.

The sample holds a few counts of this clone. The chain carries TRBV28 and TRBJ2-7, with TRBD2 identical over 8 bases. J lost 3 bases, V lost 4 bases, and 14 bases had no gene match. In germline, CDR1 is MDHEN, CDR2 SYDVKM. The CDR3 consists of 17 residues. DNA for the CDR3: TGTGCCAGCAGTTCCGGGGGGGTTGGGCCTCGGGGCTACGAGCAGTACTTC. It translates to CASSSGGVGPRGYEQYF.

The J gene is TRBJ2-5, the V gene TRBV19, with D possibly being TRBD2 (5 bases). This CDR3 is built from 14 residues. V lost 8 bases, J lost 4 bases, and 17 bases lay in between. Germline CDR1 reads LNHDA; CDR2 reads SQIVND (reference sequence). The CDR3 here is CASWGEGMGETQYF. CDR3 in DNA: TGTGCCAGTTGGGGAGAGGGAATGGGAGAGACCCAGTACTTC.

The chain carries TRBV7-8 and TRBJ2-7; 9 positions match TRBD2. CDR3 length equals 16 residues. The germline gives CDR1 SGHVS, CDR2 FQNEAQ. J gave up 2 bases and V 2 bases, and 7 bases lay outside the gene matches. The CDR3 loop reads CASSLRETSGTYEQYF. The CDR3 nucleotides read TGTGCCAGCAGCTTAAGGGAGACTAGCGGAACCTACGAGCAGTACTTC.

This chain joins TRBV7-2 and TRBJ1-6, with TRBD1 matching 8 bases. V lost 3 bases to trimming and J lost 14 bases; unmatched junction nucleotides: 9. The CDR3 length is 14 residues. CDR1 SGHTA and CDR2 FQGNSA come from the germline V gene. The CDR3 nucleotides read TGTGCCAGCAGCTTTAACACAGGGGGAGGATCCCTCCACTTT. Protein: CASSFNTGGGSLHF.

The chain is built from TRBV6-5 and TRBJ1-2, with 7 positions matching TRBD1. CDR1 is MNHEY and CDR2 is SVGAGI in the germline V gene. The CDR3 is 16 amino acids. J lost 6 bases, V lost 2 bases, and 12 bases had no gene match. CDR3 amino acids: CASSYRPIQGIDGYTF. The CDR3 nucleotides are TGTGCCAGCAGTTACCGTCCCATACAGGGGATAGATGGCTACACCTTC.

This clone came up once. The rearrangement joins TRBV19 to TRBJ1-2; no clear D. Trimming took 5 bases from V and 3 from J, leaving 16 bases between them. CDR3 length: 15 amino acids. Germline V gene sequence: CDR1 LNHDA, CDR2 SQIVND (reference sequence). CDR3 loop: CASSPLGGGDYGYTF. The CDR3 coding sequence is TGTGCCAGTAGTCCTCTGGGAGGCGGGGACTATGGCTACACCTTC. The whole variable domain, filled in from reference TRBV19 and TRBJ1-2, reads DGGITQSPKYLFRKEGQNVTLSCEQNLNHDAMYWYRQDPGQGLRLIYYSQIVNDFQKGDIAEGYSVSREKKESFPLTVTSAQKNPTAFYLCASSPLGGGDYGYTFGSGTRLTVV.

A few counts support this clone. The chain joins TRBV11-2 to TRBJ2-7; tentatively, D is TRBD2 (6 bases). Between the trimmed V and J ends, which lost 2 bases and 0 bases, there was a span of 11 bases. Germline V lookup: CDR1 SGHAT, CDR2 FQNNGV. There are 15 residues in the CDR3. The DNA of the CDR3 is TGTGCCAGCAGCTTAAGTAGCGGCAGCTCCTACGAGCAGTACTTC. This sequence encodes CASSLSSGSSYEQYF.

V usage is TRBV3-1 (or the pseudogene TRBV3-2) and J usage is TRBJ2-2, with 9 bases matching TRBD2. The CDR3 is 18 residues long. The V segment lost 1 base and the J segment 2 bases; nucleotides outside the gene matches: 8. CDR1 is LGHDT and CDR2 is YNNKEL in the germline V gene (reference sequence). The CDR3 reads CASSQGTRLAANTGELFF. Here the CDR3 DNA reads TGTGCCAGCAGCCAAGGAACTAGACTAGCGGCTAACACCGGGGAGCTGTTTTTT.

This clone was observed a few times. This CDR3 is also generated by other DNA sequences in the sample. The chain has TRBV18 and TRBJ1-6; 10 nucleotides agree with TRBD1. Trimming removed 6 bases from V and 3 bases from J; junction bases left unmatched: 5. This CDR3 contains 16 residues. CDR1 and CDR2 (germline): KGHSH, LQKENI. In DNA form, the CDR3 reads TGTGCCAGCTCCCGACAGGGGGCTGGCTATAATTCACCCCTCCACTTT. Protein: CASSRQGAGYNSPLHF.

This chain links TRBV28 with TRBJ2-7; 8 bases are shared with TRBD1. Per the germline V gene, CDR1 is MDHEN and CDR2 is SYDVKM. The CDR3 consists of 17 residues. Trimming took 11 bases from V and 3 from J; bases not matched to a gene: 21. This CDR3 is CAATGTTRQGTYYEQYF. CDR3 DNA sequence: TGTGCCGCAACCGGTACTACCAGACAGGGGACCTACTACGAGCAGTACTTC.

V and J are TRBV3-1 (or the pseudogene TRBV3-2) and TRBJ2-7; D might be TRBD1 (6 bases). Trimming shortened V by 2 bases and J by 0 bases, and 8 bases separated the two germline ends. The CDR3 covers 14 residues. Germline V CDR1 and CDR2: LGHDT, YNNKEL (reference sequence). This CDR3 reads CASSQRTDSYEQYF. The CDR3 DNA follows: TGTGCCAGCAGCCAACGGACAGACTCCTACGAGCAGTACTTC.

This rearrangement joins TRBV5-4 to TRBJ2-1; possible D gene TRBD1, 5 bases. V dropped 4 bases and J dropped 6 bases, with 20 bases sitting between them. CDR1 is SGHNT and CDR2 is YYREEE in the germline V gene (reference sequence). This CDR3 has 16 residues. CDR3 residues: CASSKDSSLLSNEQFF. As DNA, the CDR3 is TGTGCCAGCAGCAAAGACAGCTCCTTACTTTCCAATGAGCAGTTCTTC.

This rearrangement joins TRBV7-9 to TRBJ1-2; perhaps TRBD1 as D (5 bases). Germline V gene lookup returns CDR1 SEHNR and CDR2 FQNEAQ (reference sequence). This CDR3 is 15 amino acids long. Trimming took off 6 bases at V and 0 bases at J, with 14 bases between the two ends. CDR3 DNA: TGTGCCAGCAGAATAACAGGTGGTGCTAACTATGGCTACACCTTC. It encodes CASRITGGANYGYTF. The variable domain in full, completed from reference TRBV7-9 and TRBJ1-2, reads DTGVSQNPRHKITKRGQNVTFRCDPISEHNRLYWYRQTLGQGPEFLTYFQNEAQLEKSRLLSDRFSAERPKGSFSTLEIQRTEQGDSAMYLCASRITGGANYGYTFGSGTRLTVV.

V and J are TRBV6-6 and TRBJ1-5; unclear D gene. CDR1 and CDR2 from the germline V gene are MNHNY and SVGAGI (reference sequence). This CDR3 contains 13 residues. Deletions cut 6 bases from V and 0 bases from J, with 6 bases between. CDR3 loop: CASSQYSNQPQHF. CDR3 bases: TGTGCCAGCAGCCAGTATAGCAATCAGCCCCAGCATTTT.

In this sample, this clone turned up a few times. The CDR3 reads CASSYSTKRYNTGELFF. The CDR3 DNA follows: TGTGCCAGCAGTTACTCGACGAAGCGTTATAACACCGGGGAGCTGTTTTTT. The rearrangement links TRBV6-2 or TRBV6-3 to TRBJ2-2; D call uncertain. CDR3 size: 17 residues. V dropped 0 bases and J dropped 2 bases, with 13 bases sitting between them. The germline V gene has CDR1 MNHEY and CDR2 SVGEGT.

This chain joins TRBV19 and TRBJ1-4, with a tentative D call TRBD1 (5 bases). Germline assignment: CDR1 LNHDA and CDR2 SQIVND (reference sequence). The CDR3 runs to 15 residues. Trimming stripped 5 bases from V and 6 bases from J, with 16 bases between. CDR3 sequence reads: CASSGASQGDEKLFF. CDR3 coding DNA: TGTGCCAGTAGTGGGGCCTCCCAAGGGGATGAAAAACTGTTTTTT.

This chain links TRBV19 with TRBJ2-2; D gene uncertain. Germline CDR1 and CDR2: LNHDA and SQIVND (reference sequence). Trimming pared 6 bases from V and 4 bases from J, leaving 12 bases between. The CDR3 contains 14 residues. This CDR3 is CASRPTQITGELFF. CDR3 nucleotides: TGTGCCAGTAGGCCGACACAGATCACCGGGGAGCTGTTTTTT. The full variable domain, its missing parts supplied by reference TRBV19 and TRBJ2-2, is DGGITQSPKYLFRKEGQNVTLSCEQNLNHDAMYWYRQDPGQGLRLIYYSQIVNDFQKGDIAEGYSVSREKKESFPLTVTSAQKNPTAFYLCASRPTQITGELFFGEGSRLTVL.

A single count supports this clone. The rearrangement joins TRBV10-3 to TRBJ2-7; no definite D call. The V end was cut by 6 bases, the J end by 0 bases, with 9 bases between. Germline V gives CDR1 ENHRY, CDR2 SYGVKD. CDR3 length equals 13 residues. The CDR3 coding sequence is TGTGCCATCAGCGCGGTGCCCTCCTACGAGCAGTACTTC. The encoded protein is CAISAVPSYEQYF.

This chain uses TRBV5-6 with TRBJ1-4, with 8 bases fitting TRBD1. The germline gives CDR1 SGHDT, CDR2 YYEEEE. After removal of 1 base from V and 8 bases from J, the junction contained 4 bases not matched to a gene. This CDR3 is 14 amino acids long. The DNA of the CDR3 is TGTGCCAGCAGCTTGCCAGGGGGCGGCGAAAAACTGTTTTTT. Translation: CASSLPGGGEKLFF.